This TCR beta chain was identified during a study of post-analysis software for immune sequencing data. Broader study findings: Comparison of patients with controls showed 5 or 6 TRBV segments more frequent in patients, TRBV5-6, TRBV5-1 and TRBV20-1 among them.

Deletions cut 7 bases from V and 2 bases from J, with 7 bases between. The CDR3 is made up of 12 amino acids. Germline lookup yields CDR1 SNHLY and CDR2 FYNNEI. Libraries were made from TCR beta cDNA, and they carried unique molecular identifiers. TCRdb redid the calling of the PCR reads with MiXCR, one entry per CDR3 protein. The sample gives roughly 800,000 distinct CDR3 sequences, about 53% of which show up once; 4.6% is in the top ten. Comment on this clonotype: What it recognizes is unknown.

The chain has TRBV2 and TRBJ2-3; D remains unclear. The specimen was blood. The sequence derives from a girl under 18 with multiple sclerosis. CDR3 residues: CASNQATDTQYF. In DNA form, the CDR3 reads TGTGCCAGCAACCAGGCCACAGATACGCAGTATTTT.